These 31 T cell receptor beta chains were all obtained from the same sample, sequenced in a study of T cell responses to AZD1222 COVID-19 vaccine. Produced via immunoSEQ multiplex PCR; TCRdb's table is partial and in-frame only. The data hold 100,000 to 150,000 clones, with around 90% observed a single time. The sample in question was peripheral blood, obtained 28 days after the second AZD1222 dose. The receptors shown here come from an adult who received the AZD1222 COVID-19 vaccine.

The chain couples TRBV18 to TRBJ2-7; the D is unclear. The V gene's germline CDR1 is KGHSH and CDR2 LQKENI. Trimming left V 3 bases short and J 0 bases short, with 12 bases between. CDR3 size: 15 residues. This chain's CDR3 is CASSPVRSSSYEQYF. CDR3 DNA: TGTGCCAGCTCACCGGTCAGATCTAGCTCCTACGAGCAGTACTTC. The whole variable domain, filled in from reference TRBV18 and TRBJ2-7, reads NAGVMQNPRHLVRRRGQEARLRCSPMKGHSHVYWYRQLPEEGLKFMVYLQKENIIDESGMPKERFSAEFPKEGPSILRIQQVVRGDSAAYFCASSPVRSSSYEQYFGPGTRLTVT.

The rearrangement joins TRBV12-3 or TRBV12-4 to TRBJ1-3; no clear D. The CDR3 is made up of 12 amino acids. Trimming cost V 3 bases and J 7 bases, with 7 bases left between them. The DNA for the CDR3 is TGTGCCAGCAGTTTCTCAGAGAACACCATATATTTT. Its translation is CASSFSENTIYF.

The J gene is TRBJ2-1, the V gene TRBV2; tentatively, D is TRBD2 (5 bases). V was pared by 2 bases and J by 3 bases, with 14 bases between. CDR3 length: 16 residues. Germline V gene sequence: CDR1 SNHLY, CDR2 FYNNEI. CDR3 sequence reads: CASSEIGVSGYNEQFF. CDR3 sequence (DNA): TGTGCCAGCAGTGAAATCGGGGTTTCAGGCTACAATGAGCAGTTCTTC.

V usage is TRBV6-5 and J usage is TRBJ1-6; a weak D match, TRBD1 (5 bases). The CDR3 length is 15 residues. CDR1 and CDR2 (germline): MNHEY, SVGAGI. V dropped 7 bases and J dropped 9 bases, with 19 bases sitting between them. Written as DNA, the CDR3 is TGTGCCAGCATCGGAGTAGCGGGGGTTGGTTCACCCCTCCACTTT. Its translation is CASIGVAGVGSPLHF.

The chain carries TRBV11-2 and TRBJ1-2; D is uncertain. Looked up from germline, CDR1 is SGHAT and CDR2 is FQNNGV. The CDR3 length is 14 residues. Trimming took 8 bases from V and 6 from J, leaving 19 bases between them. The CDR3 coding sequence is TGTGCCAGCCGCCGGGAAGGCCCGTCTAATGGCTACACCTTC. Its translation: CASRREGPSNGYTF.

The rearrangement joins TRBV19 to TRBJ2-7; D may be TRBD1 (5 bases). CDR3 length: 13 amino acids. CDR1 and CDR2 from the germline V gene are LNHDA and SQIVND (reference sequence). Trimming shortened V by 2 bases and J by 4 bases, and 9 bases separated the two germline ends. The CDR3 spells CASSIQDKYEQYF. The CDR3 DNA is TGTGCCAGTAGTATACAGGACAAGTACGAGCAGTACTTC.

The CDR3 region is CASSISGSPAKLFF. The CDR3, as DNA: TGTGCCAGTAGTATTTCTGGTTCCCCAGCAAAACTGTTTTTT. This chain connects TRBV19 to TRBJ1-4; D is unresolved. V was cut by 3 bases and J by 10 bases, with 15 bases left in between. This CDR3 contains 14 residues. CDR1 LNHDA and CDR2 SQIVND come from the germline V gene (reference sequence).

The V and J genes are TRBV19 and TRBJ1-6; D not certain. Per germline, CDR1 LNHDA and CDR2 SQIVND (reference sequence). V was clipped by 2 bases and J by 4 bases, with 9 bases between them. The CDR3 runs 15 residues. The CDR3 coding sequence is TGTGCCAGTAGTATAACACCAACGTATAATTCACCCCTCCACTTT. Its protein is CASSITPTYNSPLHF. Variable domain in full (rest from reference TRBV19 and TRBJ1-6): DGGITQSPKYLFRKEGQNVTLSCEQNLNHDAMYWYRQDPGQGLRLIYYSQIVNDFQKGDIAEGYSVSREKKESFPLTVTSAQKNPTAFYLCASSITPTYNSPLHFGNGTRLTVT.

The chain uses TRBV5-6 and TRBJ1-2, with D perhaps TRBD1 (5 bases). CDR1 is SGHDT, CDR2 YYEEEE, per germline. V lost 4 bases to trimming and J lost 3 bases, with 16 bases between them. The CDR3 runs to 15 residues. The CDR3 region has the DNA TGTGCCAGCAGCGAGGTCGGGGCCAAGGACTATGGCTACACCTTC. It specifies CASSEVGAKDYGYTF.

The chain uses TRBV10-3 and TRBJ2-7; 8 nucleotides line up with TRBD2. The CDR3 sequence is 18 residues long. V dropped 1 base and J dropped 6; count of bases not matched to a gene: 17. From germline, CDR1 is ENHRY and CDR2 SYGVKD. The CDR3 DNA is TGTGCCATCAGTGAGTTACTTAACCCTCCAGCGGGAGTCGGCGAGCAGTACTTC. Its protein is CAISELLNPPAGVGEQYF.

V usage is TRBV7-9 and J usage is TRBJ1-1; D is uncertain. The germline CDR1 and CDR2 sequences are SEHNR and FQNEAQ (reference sequence). The germline V and J ends were trimmed by 4 bases and 7 bases, with 10 bases remaining between them. The CDR3 runs to 12 residues. The CDR3 DNA reads TGTGCCAGCAGCTCATGGACGGATGAAGCTTTCTTT. This codes for CASSSWTDEAFF.

This chain connects TRBV7-9 to TRBJ2-3; D gene ambiguous. The CDR3 is 12 amino acids. Trimming left V 5 bases short and J 4 bases short, with 7 bases between. Germline V gene sequence: CDR1 SEHNR, CDR2 FQNEAQ (reference sequence). This CDR3 reads CASSPLPDTQYF. The CDR3 nucleotides are TGTGCCAGCAGCCCCCTACCAGATACGCAGTATTTT. Full variable domain (remainder filled in from reference TRBV7-9 and TRBJ2-3): DTGVSQNPRHKITKRGQNVTFRCDPISEHNRLYWYRQTLGQGPEFLTYFQNEAQLEKSRLLSDRFSAERPKGSFSTLEIQRTEQGDSAMYLCASSPLPDTQYFGPGTRLTVL.

V gene TRBV18 combines with J gene TRBJ1-3, with D perhaps matching TRBD1 (5 bases). Germline loops: CDR1 KGHSH, CDR2 LQKENI. Trimming removed 5 bases at V and 2 bases at J, with 13 bases between. The CDR3 consists of 15 residues. The CDR3 region has the DNA TGTGCCAGCTCAAATTCAGGGATAGCTGGAAACACCATATATTTT. Translation gives CASSNSGIAGNTIYF.

This clone was detected a few times. V is TRBV6-2 or TRBV6-3 and J is TRBJ2-1; 7 nucleotides align to TRBD2. The CDR3 loop spans 15 amino acids. Germline V gene data show CDR1 as MNHEY and CDR2 as SVGEGT. After removal of 2 bases from V and 1 base from J, the junction contained 2 bases not matched to a gene. The CDR3, as DNA: TGTGCCAGCAGTTACCTAGCGGCTTCCTACAATGAGCAGTTCTTC. Encoded protein: CASSYLAASYNEQFF.

The V and J genes are TRBV5-1 and TRBJ1-2; D uncertain. The germline gives CDR1 SGHRS, CDR2 YFSETQ. The CDR3 is 16 residues long. With 0 bases removed from V and 2 bases from J, the gap between germline ends came to 14 bases. Here the CDR3 reads CASSLAGRTRNYGYTF. The DNA for the CDR3 is TGCGCCAGCAGCTTGGCGGGCAGGACGAGGAACTATGGCTACACCTTC.

The V and J genes are TRBV2 and TRBJ2-3; possible D gene TRBD2, 5 bases. The germline V gene encodes CDR1 SNHLY and CDR2 FYNNEI. The CDR3 is 14 amino acids. Trimming shortened V by 7 bases and J by 0 bases, and 11 bases separated the two germline ends. In DNA, the CDR3 is TGTGCCAGCATGCCGGGATCCAGCACAGATACGCAGTATTTT. Protein sequence: CASMPGSSTDTQYF.

This rearrangement joins TRBV30 to TRBJ1-5, with D possibly being TRBD1 (6 bases). Between the trimmed V and J ends, which lost 2 bases and 8 bases, there was a span of 13 bases. The CDR3 has 13 residues. From germline, CDR1 is GTSNPN and CDR2 SVGIG (reference sequence). The CDR3 region is CAWSKQGVEPQHF. CDR3 sequence (DNA): TGTGCCTGGAGTAAACAGGGAGTTGAGCCCCAGCATTTT.

This chain joins TRBV27 and TRBJ1-6; D ambiguous. Germline CDR1 MNHEY, CDR2 SMNVEV (reference sequence). The CDR3 sequence is 15 residues long. Trimming took 3 bases from V and 11 from J, leaving 17 bases between them. The CDR3 loop is CASSLEQTLRAPLHF. The CDR3 region has the DNA TGTGCCAGCAGTTTGGAGCAGACCCTAAGGGCACCCCTCCACTTT.

The chain is built from TRBV5-1 and TRBJ2-1, with 7 bases fitting TRBD2. CDR3 length: 13 amino acids. Germline V gene sequence: CDR1 SGHRS, CDR2 YFSETQ. The J segment lost 8 bases and the V segment lost 2 bases, leaving 4 bases of the junction unmatched. CDR3 sequence: CASSLAGYDEQFF. Here the CDR3 DNA reads TGCGCCAGCAGCTTAGCGGGGTACGATGAGCAGTTCTTC.

The chain joins TRBV6-5 to TRBJ2-3; D perhaps matches TRBD2 (6 bases). The V end lost 7 bases, the J end lost 10 bases, and 24 bases lay between the germline ends. The CDR3 has 15 residues. The germline V gene encodes CDR1 MNHEY and CDR2 SVGAGI. The CDR3 sequence: CASTLSAAGPSAQYF. The CDR3 nucleotides are TGTGCCAGCACCCTCTCGGCGGCGGGACCCAGTGCGCAGTATTTT.

There are a few counts of this clone. The V call is TRBV7-8, the J call TRBJ2-1, with 10 bases matching TRBD2. CDR1 SGHVS and CDR2 FQNEAQ come from the germline V gene. CDR3 length equals 22 residues. Germline trimming cut 4 bases from V and 1 base from J; bases unmatched to any gene: 22. DNA of the CDR3: TGTGCCAGCAGCTCAATTTCGGATCTAAGCGGGAGGGCCCCGGGTTCCTACAATGAGCAGTTCTTC. It translates to CASSSISDLSGRAPGSYNEQFF. Drawing the rest from reference TRBV7-8 and TRBJ2-1, the complete variable domain is GAGVSQSPRYKVAKRGQDVALRCDPISGHVSLFWYQQALGQGPEFLTYFQNEAQLDKSGLPSDRFFAERPEGSVSTLKIQRTQQEDSAVYLCASSSISDLSGRAPGSYNEQFFGPGTRLTVL.

The rearrangement uses TRBV18 and TRBJ1-2; 8 bases line up with TRBD1. Trimming removed 2 bases from V and 6 bases from J; junction bases left unmatched: 5. The germline gives CDR1 KGHSH, CDR2 LQKENI. The CDR3 is 14 residues long. The CDR3 DNA reads as TGTGCCAGCTCACCAGCCGGACAGGGCCATGGCTACACCTTC. Translating it yields CASSPAGQGHGYTF.

This clone was seen just once. The rearrangement uses TRBV19 and TRBJ2-6, with D perhaps TRBD2 (5 bases). V was pared by 6 bases and J by 5 bases, with 14 bases between. Germline-derived CDR1 and CDR2 are LNHDA and SQIVND (reference sequence). This CDR3 is 15 amino acids long. The CDR3 nucleotides are TGTGCCAGTAGCCCTAGGTCGGGGAGGGCCAACGTCCTGACTTTC. It translates to CASSPRSGRANVLTF. The whole variable domain, remainder taken from reference TRBV19 and TRBJ2-6, is DGGITQSPKYLFRKEGQNVTLSCEQNLNHDAMYWYRQDPGQGLRLIYYSQIVNDFQKGDIAEGYSVSREKKESFPLTVTSAQKNPTAFYLCASSPRSGRANVLTFGAGSRLTVL.

The chain combines TRBV5-1 with TRBJ2-5, with TRBD1 identical over 11 bases. Germline V gene data show CDR1 as SGHRS and CDR2 as YFSETQ. Germline trimming cut 3 bases from V and 7 bases from J; bases unmatched to any gene: 8. This CDR3 spans 15 amino acids. CDR3 in DNA: TGCGCCAGCAGCTCCGGACAGGGGGCGATGGGGACCCAGTACTTC. Its protein is CASSSGQGAMGTQYF. The entire variable domain, with the rest obtained from reference TRBV5-1 and TRBJ2-5, is as follows: KAGVTQTPRYLIKTRGQQVTLSCSPISGHRSVSWYQQTPGQGLQFLFEYFSETQRNKGNFPGRFSGRQFSNSRSEMNVSTLELGDSALYLCASSSGQGAMGTQYFGPGTRLLVL.

The chain couples TRBV24-1 to TRBJ2-1, with TRBD2 identical over 10 bases. From germline, CDR1 is KGHDR and CDR2 SFDVKD. The CDR3 runs 14 residues. J was trimmed by 6 bases and V by 5 bases; bases with no gene match: 3. CDR3 region: CATSARLAGNEQFF. CDR3 DNA: TGTGCCACCAGTGCCCGACTAGCGGGCAATGAGCAGTTCTTC.

This chain links TRBV28 with TRBJ2-6; D is unresolved. Germline CDR1 MDHEN, CDR2 SYDVKM. CDR3 length: 15 amino acids. Trimming removed 4 bases from V and 2 bases from J, with 9 bases in between. CDR3 bases: TGTGCCAGCAGTTCCGTTGGAACTGGGGCCAACGTCCTGACTTTC. As protein: CASSSVGTGANVLTF.

This clone was detected only a few times. The CDR3 here is CASSYSPSSYNEQFF. CDR3 DNA: TGCGCCAGCAGCTATAGTCCGAGCTCCTACAATGAGCAGTTCTTC. This rearrangement joins TRBV5-1 to TRBJ2-1; D remains ambiguous. CDR3 length equals 15 residues. Per germline, CDR1 SGHRS and CDR2 YFSETQ. Trimming took off 3 bases at V and 0 bases at J, with 10 bases between the two ends.

This sequence joins TRBV19 and TRBJ2-5; TRBD1 might be the D (6 bases). CDR1 and CDR2 from the germline V gene are LNHDA and SQIVND (reference sequence). This CDR3 is built from 16 residues. The ends were cut back, 5 bases at V and 0 bases at J, with 16 bases in the middle. As DNA, the CDR3 is TGTGCCAGTAGTGCCTCAGGGGTGGGGTACCAAGAGACCCAGTACTTC. Translation: CASSASGVGYQETQYF.

This rearrangement joins TRBV27 to TRBJ1-5, with D tentatively TRBD1 (5 bases). Looked up from germline, CDR1 is MNHEY and CDR2 is SMNVEV (reference sequence). Deletions cut 8 bases from V and 4 bases from J, with 12 bases between. CDR3 size: 13 residues. CDR3 residues: CASSRDRNQPQHF. The CDR3, as DNA: TGTGCCAGCTCCCGGGACCGGAATCAGCCCCAGCATTTT.

This rearrangement joins TRBV28 to TRBJ1-2; 11 positions agree with TRBD1. The germline V gene encodes CDR1 MDHEN and CDR2 SYDVKM. V shed 6 bases and J 10 bases; nucleotides not matched to a gene: 10. The CDR3 covers 14 residues. CDR3 protein: CASSSPGQGDDYTF. CDR3 nucleotide sequence: TGTGCCAGCAGCTCCCCGGGACAGGGGGACGACTACACCTTC.

This clone has a handful of counts. CDR3 DNA sequence: TGTGCCAGCAGCCTGCAGAGGGCCGAAGCTTTCTTT. Encoded protein: CASSLQRAEAFF. J is TRBJ1-1 and V is TRBV3-1 (or the pseudogene TRBV3-2), with D unclear. The CDR3 is 12 residues long. The germline CDR1 and CDR2 sequences are LGHDT and YNNKEL (reference sequence). V was pared by 4 bases and J by 8 bases, with 11 bases between.